Included here is one TCR beta chain sequence, with context. Its antigen is not identified. A much larger clone differs by one base, so this may be a read error. The time point: newly diagnosed GD, antithyroid drugs for less than 3 months. Preparation of the TCR library used RNA extracted from PBMCs. Germline V gene lookup returns CDR1 MNHEY and CDR2 SMNVEV (reference sequence). V shed 8 bases and J 3 bases; nucleotides not matched to a gene: 3. This CDR3 contains 13 residues. The data derive from a study of regulatory T cells in long-lasting Graves disease. General study points: Accuracy may have been reduced by the small sample size.

Building the TCR beta libraries relied on iRepertoire HTBI primers, and CDR3 regions underwent Arm-PCR. TCRdb ran MiXCR on the multiplex PCR reads and lists one entry per CDR3 protein. The sample has 300,000 to 400,000 distinct CDR3 sequences, over 15% seen once. The sample in question was peripheral blood mononuclear cells (PBMCs), obtained at new diagnosis, from a patient treated with antithyroid drugs. J is TRBJ1-5 and V is TRBV27; 8 bases agree with TRBD1. The clonotype originates from a female donor with Graves disease. The CDR3 DNA is TGTGCCAGCGGGACAGGAGTCAATCAGCCCCAGCATTTT. It is translated as CASGTGVNQPQHF.